This T cell receptor beta chain was identified in a study of OX40 agonist ivuxolimab in advanced cancers. This CDR3 has 14 amino acids. Germline V CDR1 and CDR2: LGHNA, YSLEER. The ends were cut back, 5 bases at V and 4 bases at J, with 14 bases in the middle. TCRdb's table, derived via immunoSEQ multiplex PCR, lists solely in-frame clones and lacks some. The table lists tens of thousands of clones, approximately 86% of them singletons. The starting material was CD4+ or CD8+ T cells sorted from blood, obtained in a trial of the OX40 agonist ivuxolimab. This clonotype was obtained from an adult with an advanced solid tumor such as melanoma, head and neck, liver or kidney cancer. The chain links TRBV4-3 to TRBJ1-2; TRBD1 is a possible D gene (5 bases). The CDR3 DNA reads as TGCGCCAGCAGCTACGGGACCGGGGGCTATGGCTACACCTTC. Its translation is CASSYGTGGYGYTF.